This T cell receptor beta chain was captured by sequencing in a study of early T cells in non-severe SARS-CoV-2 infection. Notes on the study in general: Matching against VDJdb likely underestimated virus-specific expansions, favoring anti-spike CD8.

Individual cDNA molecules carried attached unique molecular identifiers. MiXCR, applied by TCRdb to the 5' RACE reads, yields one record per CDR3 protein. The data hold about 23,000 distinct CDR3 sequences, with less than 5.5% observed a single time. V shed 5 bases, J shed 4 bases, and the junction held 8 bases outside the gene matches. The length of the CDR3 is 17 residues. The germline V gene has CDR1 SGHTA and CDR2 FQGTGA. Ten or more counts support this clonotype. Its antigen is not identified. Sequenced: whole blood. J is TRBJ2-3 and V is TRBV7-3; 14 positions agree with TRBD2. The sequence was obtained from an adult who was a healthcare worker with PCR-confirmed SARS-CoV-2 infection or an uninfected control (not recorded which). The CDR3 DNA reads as TGTGCCAGCAGCCCAACGAGGACTAGCGGGAGGTCAGATACGCAGTATTTT. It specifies CASSPTRTSGRSDTQYF.